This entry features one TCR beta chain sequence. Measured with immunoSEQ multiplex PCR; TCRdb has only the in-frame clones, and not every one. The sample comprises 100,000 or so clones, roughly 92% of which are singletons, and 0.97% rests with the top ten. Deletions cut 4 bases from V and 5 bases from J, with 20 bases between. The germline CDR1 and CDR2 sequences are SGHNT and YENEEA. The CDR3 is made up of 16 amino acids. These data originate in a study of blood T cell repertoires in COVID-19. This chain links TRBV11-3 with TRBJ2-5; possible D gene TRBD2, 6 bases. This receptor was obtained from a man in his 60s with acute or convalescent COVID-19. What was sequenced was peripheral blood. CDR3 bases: TGTGCCAGCAGCTCCCCAGCGGGCCGAGAGTCGGAGACCCAGTACTTC. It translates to CASSSPAGRESETQYF.